This T cell receptor (beta chain) was identified during a study of Tregs in tolerant kidney transplant recipients. Turning to the study itself: Mixed chimerism was transient after nonmyeloablative marrow transplants from related graft donors.

Unstimulated Tregs (CD4+CD25+CD127-) and CD4+CD25- non-Tregs were sorted from PBMCs. Only in-frame clones appear in the TCRdb table, and some are missing; sequencing was by immunoSEQ multiplex PCR. Of about 94,000 clones in the sample, 80% to 95% are singletons; the top ten hold approximately 0.5%. The V gene end was trimmed by 4 bases and the J gene end by 0 bases; junction bases not matched to a gene: 0. CDR1 and CDR2 from the germline V gene are KGHSH and LQKENI. The CDR3 spans 14 residues. The sequencing here drew on CD4+ T cells from blood, taken before the transplant. This TCR came from a human donor who received a combined kidney and bone marrow transplant. J is TRBJ2-4 and V is TRBV18; 7 bases are a match to TRBD1. The CDR3 DNA reads as TGTGCCAGCTCACGGGACAGAGCCAAAAACATTCAGTACTTC. Translated: CASSRDRAKNIQYF.